These 9 T cell receptor beta chains came from one sample sequenced in a study of control samples from healthy donors and cancer patients. Libraries were prepared by immunoSEQ multiplex PCR; TCRdb keeps only in-frame clonotypes and omits some of them. The sample gives about 140,000 clones, approximately 94% of which show up once; under 15% is in the top ten. Sequencing was performed on blood. These receptors all stem from a middle-aged man in good health.

The chain combines TRBV20-1 with TRBJ1-1; tentatively, D is TRBD1 (5 bases). Germline V gene lookup returns CDR1 DFQATT and CDR2 SNEGSKA (reference sequence). The CDR3 covers 11 residues. CDR3 amino acids: CRGGVNTEAFF. CDR3 nucleotides: TGCAGGGGGGGGGTCAACACTGAAGCTTTCTTT.

Note on this clone: Within the sample, other DNA sequences also encode this same CDR3. The chain uses TRBV5-1 and TRBJ2-7; 7 positions match TRBD1. Germline V gives CDR1 SGHRS, CDR2 YFSETQ. The CDR3 contains 12 residues. Trimming cost V 4 bases and J 3 bases; bases outside gene matches: 1. Here the CDR3 reads CASSRDSYEQYF. The CDR3 coding sequence is TGCGCCAGCAGCCGGGACAGCTACGAGCAGTACTTC.

This clone was counted only a few times. The chain is built from TRBV10-1 and TRBJ2-7; unclear D gene. Per the germline V gene, CDR1 is WNHNN and CDR2 is SYGVQD (reference sequence). CDR3 length: 12 amino acids. Trimming removed 2 bases from V and 6 bases from J, with 8 bases in between. The CDR3 nucleotides are TGCGCCAGCAGTGAGGTCACGGGCGAGCAGTACTTC. Amino acids: CASSEVTGEQYF.

The chain combines TRBV6-6 with TRBJ1-4, with TRBD1 matching 7 bases. Trimming took 1 base from V and 5 from J; bases not matched to a gene: 4. CDR1 and CDR2 (germline): MNHNY, SVGAGI (reference sequence). This CDR3 comprises 15 residues. The CDR3 protein is CASSYLGQSNEKLFF. In DNA form, the CDR3 reads TGTGCCAGCAGTTACTTGGGACAGTCAAATGAAAAACTGTTTTTT.

The chain links TRBV7-6 to TRBJ2-2; D unresolved. This CDR3 has 14 amino acids. V was trimmed by 8 bases and J by 5 bases, leaving 15 bases between them. CDR1 and CDR2 from the germline V gene are SGHVS and FNYEAQ. CDR3 region: CASRRTFTTGELFF. The CDR3 nucleotides are TGTGCCAGCCGAAGGACGTTTACGACCGGGGAGCTGTTTTTT. The entire variable domain, with the rest obtained from reference TRBV7-6 and TRBJ2-2, is as follows: GAGVSQSPRYKVTKRGQDVALRCDPISGHVSLYWYRQALGQGPEFLTYFNYEAQQDKSGLPNDRFSAERPEGSISTLTIQRTEQRDSAMYRCASRRTFTTGELFFGEGSRLTVL.

This chain connects TRBV3-1 (or the pseudogene TRBV3-2) to TRBJ2-2; the match to TRBD2 covers 10 bases. The V gene's germline CDR1 is LGHDT and CDR2 YNNKEL (reference sequence). The V and J ends lost 0 bases and 6 bases, in that order; junction bases with no gene match: 10. CDR3 length: 18 residues. The CDR3 region has the DNA TGTGCCAGCAGCCAAGATTCGGGGCTAGCGGGAGTCCCCGGGGAGCTGTTTTTT. This sequence encodes CASSQDSGLAGVPGELFF.

On this clone itself: A junction boundary mismatches the germline segment, possibly from a read error. The chain links TRBV6-5 to TRBJ2-7, with 9 nucleotides matching TRBD2. The germline CDR1 and CDR2 sequences are MNHEY and SVGAGI. The CDR3 sequence is 15 residues long. This CDR3 is CTSSYSSGSSYEQYF. The CDR3 DNA reads TGTACCAGCAGTTACAGTAGCGGGAGCTCCTACGAGCAGTACTTC.

The chain employs TRBV3-1 (or the pseudogene TRBV3-2) and TRBJ1-2, with D possibly matching TRBD1 (5 bases). This CDR3 spans 14 amino acids. CDR1 LGHDT and CDR2 YNNKEL come from the germline V gene (reference sequence). V lost 6 bases to trimming and J lost 3 bases, with 14 bases between them. In nucleotides, the CDR3 is TGTGCCAGCAGTCCCCTCTCACAGGACTATGGCTACACCTTC. Translating it yields CASSPLSQDYGYTF.

The chain recombines TRBV7-2 with TRBJ2-7; possibly TRBD2 for D (6 bases). Trimming shortened V by 0 bases and J by 6 bases, and 18 bases separated the two germline ends. CDR3 length: 16 amino acids. The germline V gene encodes CDR1 SGHTA and CDR2 FQGNSA. The CDR3 sequence: CASSLAVGGPAGEQYF. DNA for the CDR3: TGTGCCAGCAGCTTAGCGGTGGGGGGTCCCGCTGGCGAGCAGTACTTC. The complete variable domain, with remaining parts taken from reference TRBV7-2 and TRBJ2-7, reads GAGVSQSPSNKVTEKGKDVELRCDPISGHTALYWYRQSLGQGLEFLIYFQGNSAPDKSGLPSDRFSAERTGGSVSTLTIQRTQQEDSAVYLCASSLAVGGPAGEQYFGPGTRLTVT.